The entry below describes one T cell receptor beta chain. What this receptor recognizes is not known. Within one base of it there is no much larger clone, and no base qualities were kept. These data are taken from a study of PD-1 blockade in classical Hodgkin lymphoma (dated by TCRdb to the early 2020s). About the study as a whole: Nivolumab dosing was 3 mg/kg intravenously every 2 weeks, continuing until either disease progression or unacceptable toxicity. To define a peripheral blood immune signature of response to PD-1 blockade in classical Hodgkin lymphoma, the study combined TCR beta sequencing with CyTOF. Findings and caveats that apply to the study as a whole: Lower diversity was seen in patients whose nivolumab began less than 1 year after ASCT, and these patients were left out of later analyses so that immune reconstitution would not confound the results. Among trial patients, those achieving complete response had baseline diversity similar to that of newly diagnosed patients, while diversity was significantly lower in partial responders and progressors. By C4D1, a significant rise was seen in CD4+ TCR diversity but not in CD8+ TCR diversity (p=0.0027 vs p=0.16), and the rise was most apparent among complete responders (p=0.02). Newly diagnosed patients were reported to have lower baseline TCR diversity than healthy donors, and relapsed/refractory patients were reported to have lower baseline TCR diversity still. The study was limited to a single clinical trial cohort, and causes of repertoire differences, possibly disease activity or prior therapy, remained undefined.

The time point label on this specimen signifies: cycle 2 day 1 (C2D1) of nivolumab. Every trial patient had relapsed following autologous stem cell transplantation, and prior brentuximab vedotin exposure was what differed among cohorts A, B and C. The trial cohort was composed of around 60 patients with relapsed/refractory classical Hodgkin lymphoma, for whom complete response, partial response or progressive disease was recorded as best overall response. Single-agent nivolumab was administered to trial patients in the multi-cohort phase II CheckMate 205 trial. An independent review committee assessed best overall response by applying the 2007 International Working Group response criteria. Trial PBMCs were obtained immediately prior to nivolumab initiation (C1D1) and on therapy at cycle 2 day 1 and cycle 4 day 1. Peripheral blood was collected in 8 mL Vacutainer Cell Preparation Tubes, from which PBMCs were isolated by centrifugation and then cryopreserved.

CDR1 WNHNN and CDR2 SYGVQD were looked up in the germline V gene (reference sequence). The germline V end is reduced by 4 bases and the J end by 9 bases; junction bases left unmatched: 12. The CDR3 measures 14 amino acids from cysteine to phenylalanine. Only the CDR3 DNA stays, 42 bases, in frame from base 1. Genomic DNA was extracted with the Qiagen DNeasy kit from unsorted PBMCs and from negatively selected CD4+ and CD8+ fractions. Amplification of TCR beta CDR3 regions was done by immunoSEQ multiplex PCR with primers that anneal to V and J segments. A synthetic immune receptor repertoire was used to minimize amplification bias, and any residual bias was removed computationally once sequencing was done. Under the source paper's analysis protocol: Repertoire diversity was quantified as the Shannon entropy index using custom Python scripts. Unsorted, CD4+ and CD8+ repertoires were analyzed separately, except for combined analyses in which CD4+ and CD8+ sequences were merged in silico. Clonal expansion was defined as a frequency increase of at least 2-fold after treatment compared with C1D1, and clones undetected at baseline were assigned a pseudocount of 0.5. Clones with 0 or 1 copy at C1D1 were defined as singleton clones, while clones with 2 or more copies were defined as non-singleton clones. Clones expanded in unsorted samples were assigned a CD4+, CD8+ or unknown annotation through matching of protein sequences in sorted samples from the same patient. Diversity changes from C1D1 to C4D1 were tested in paired samples using Wilcoxon tests. TCRdb re-hosts the immuneACCESS table, in-frame sequences only. Its copies lack some clones; in the studies checked, an unresolved V gene accounts for under half of them, and the cause for the rest is not known. V and J calls and clone size follow that table, whereas D and trimming were derived from the DNA. This sample gives about 94,000 clones in total; nearly 90% of them show up just once. In total, the top ten clones hold about 11% of the sample.

The source of this sequence is a human donor with classical Hodgkin lymphoma. The sample in question was peripheral blood mononuclear cells (PBMCs), obtained before the second cycle of nivolumab. Recombination joined TRBV10-1 with TRBJ2-7; the central 7 bases match TRBD1. The DNA is TGCGCCAGCAGTGCACAAAGGGACAGTGGTTCGCAGTACTTC. Translated, it reads CASSAQRDSGSQYF.